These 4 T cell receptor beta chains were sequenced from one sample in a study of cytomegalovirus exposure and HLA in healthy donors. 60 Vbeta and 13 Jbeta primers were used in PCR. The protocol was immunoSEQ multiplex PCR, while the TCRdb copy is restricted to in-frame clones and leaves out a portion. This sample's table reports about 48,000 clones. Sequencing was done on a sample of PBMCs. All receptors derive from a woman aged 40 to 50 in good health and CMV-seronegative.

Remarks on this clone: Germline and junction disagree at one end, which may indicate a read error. The CDR3 coding sequence is TGCGCCAGCAGTGAGCAGCGGGCCCCCTCCGACAATGAGCAGTTCTTC. It codes for CASSEQRAPSDNEQFF. The chain joins TRBV10-1 to TRBJ2-1; tentative D call: TRBD2 (6 bases). Germline V gene data show CDR1 as WNHNN and CDR2 as SYGVQD (reference sequence). This CDR3 has 16 residues.

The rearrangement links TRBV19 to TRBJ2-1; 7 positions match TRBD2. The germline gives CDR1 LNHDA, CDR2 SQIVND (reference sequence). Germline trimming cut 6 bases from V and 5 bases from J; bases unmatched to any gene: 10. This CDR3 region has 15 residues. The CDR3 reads CASRREGVGDNEQFF. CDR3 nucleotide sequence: TGTGCCAGTAGAAGGGAGGGAGTTGGCGACAATGAGCAGTTCTTC.

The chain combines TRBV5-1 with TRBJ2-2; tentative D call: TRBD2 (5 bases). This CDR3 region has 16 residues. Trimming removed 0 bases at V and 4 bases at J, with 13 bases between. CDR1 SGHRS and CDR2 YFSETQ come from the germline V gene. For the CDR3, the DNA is TGCGCCAGCAGCTTGGTCCCAGGTCGGGGCACCGGGGAGCTGTTTTTT. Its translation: CASSLVPGRGTGELFF.

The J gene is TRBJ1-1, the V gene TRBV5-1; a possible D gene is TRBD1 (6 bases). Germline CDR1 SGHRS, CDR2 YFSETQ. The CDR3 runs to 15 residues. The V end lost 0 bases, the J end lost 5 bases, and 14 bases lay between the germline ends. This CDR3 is CASSLDGGLRTEAFF. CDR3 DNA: TGCGCCAGCAGCTTGGACGGGGGGCTAAGGACTGAAGCTTTCTTT.